Reported below is one T cell receptor beta chain. The antigen is undetermined. The repertoire was sequenced with immunoSEQ multiplex PCR; TCRdb's copy has only in-frame clones and lacks some. The repertoire holds under 130,000 clones, with 88% as singletons. These data are taken from a study of T cell responses to AZD1222 COVID-19 vaccine. Study overall: Pooling was applied to second doses at about 4 or about 12 weeks. Overall study findings and caveats: Across the whole spike, CD4 TCRs peaked at regions 160-218 and 743-854. Targeting of unmutated variant regions was reportedly seen in nearly half of spike-specific TCRs. Baseline seropositivity characterized only six AZD1222 recipients.

Trimming took off 6 bases at V and 11 bases at J, with 23 bases between the two ends. The CDR3 contains 14 residues. CDR1 MNHEY and CDR2 SVGAGI come from the germline V gene. This sample comprised peripheral blood, obtained on day 0 of AZD1222 vaccination. V usage is TRBV6-5 and J usage is TRBJ2-7; D is tentatively TRBD1 or TRBD2 (7 bases each). This clonotype was sampled from an adult in good health. This CDR3 reads CASRTKRDSLREYF. DNA of the CDR3: TGTGCCAGCAGGACAAAGCGGGACAGCCTCCGGGAGTACTTC.